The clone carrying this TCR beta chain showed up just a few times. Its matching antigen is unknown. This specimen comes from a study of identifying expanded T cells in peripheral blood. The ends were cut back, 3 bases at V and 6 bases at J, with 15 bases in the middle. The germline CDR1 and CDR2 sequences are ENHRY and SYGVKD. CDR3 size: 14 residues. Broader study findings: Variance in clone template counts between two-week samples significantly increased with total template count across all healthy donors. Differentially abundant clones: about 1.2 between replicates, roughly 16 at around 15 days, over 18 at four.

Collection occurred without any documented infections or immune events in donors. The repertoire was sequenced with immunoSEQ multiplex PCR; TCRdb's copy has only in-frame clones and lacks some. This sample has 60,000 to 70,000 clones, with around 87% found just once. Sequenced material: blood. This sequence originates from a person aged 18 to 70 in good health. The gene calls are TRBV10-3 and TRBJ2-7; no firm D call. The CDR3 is CAISDSPPPGEQYF. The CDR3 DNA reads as TGTGCCATCAGTGACTCCCCTCCTCCGGGCGAGCAGTACTTC.